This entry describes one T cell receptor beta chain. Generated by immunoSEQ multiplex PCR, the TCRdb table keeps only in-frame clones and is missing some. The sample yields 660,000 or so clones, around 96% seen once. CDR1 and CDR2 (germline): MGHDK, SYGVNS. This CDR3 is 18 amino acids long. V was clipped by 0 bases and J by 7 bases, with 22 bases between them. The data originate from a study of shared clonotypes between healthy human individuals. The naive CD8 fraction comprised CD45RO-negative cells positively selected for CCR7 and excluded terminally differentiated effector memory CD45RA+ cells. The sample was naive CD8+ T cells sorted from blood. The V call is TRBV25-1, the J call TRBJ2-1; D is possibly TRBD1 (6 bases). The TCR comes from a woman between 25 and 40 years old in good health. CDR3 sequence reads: CASSEYTRARGGKNEQFF. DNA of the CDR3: TGTGCCAGCAGTGAATATACTCGGGCCAGGGGCGGTAAAAATGAGCAGTTCTTC.